This T cell receptor beta chain is from a study of technical replicates of blood from several donors (TCRdb year 2017). CDR1 SGHRS and CDR2 YFSETQ were looked up in the germline V gene. The CDR3 runs 18 residues from the cysteine to the phenylalanine. Only CDR3 DNA is held: 54 bases, read in frame from base 1. V is pruned by 0 bases and J by 4 bases, leaving 14 bases of the junction without a gene match. Receptor amplification or capture employed the immunoSEQ multiplex PCR assay. The clones in this table, taken by TCRdb from immuneACCESS, are in-frame only. Not every clone is retained; where verified, under half of the shortfall comes from an unresolved V gene, and the cause of the rest is unknown. Within this sample are about 85,000 clones, with approximately 94% of them counted one time only. The ten largest make up less than 0.3% of the sample. Note on this clone: No cognate antigen has been identified for it. No base qualities exist here, and no much larger clone lies one base off it.

The clonotype was recovered from a human donor in good health. The V gene is TRBV5-1 and the J gene is TRBJ2-7; TRBD1 agrees with 9 junctional bases. The sequenced sample consisted of T cells isolated from PBMCs. The DNA sequence is as follows: TGCGCCAGCAGCTTGGCCAAGTATCCGGGACAGGGACTTTACGAGCAGTACTTC. It encodes CASSLAKYPGQGLYEQYF.